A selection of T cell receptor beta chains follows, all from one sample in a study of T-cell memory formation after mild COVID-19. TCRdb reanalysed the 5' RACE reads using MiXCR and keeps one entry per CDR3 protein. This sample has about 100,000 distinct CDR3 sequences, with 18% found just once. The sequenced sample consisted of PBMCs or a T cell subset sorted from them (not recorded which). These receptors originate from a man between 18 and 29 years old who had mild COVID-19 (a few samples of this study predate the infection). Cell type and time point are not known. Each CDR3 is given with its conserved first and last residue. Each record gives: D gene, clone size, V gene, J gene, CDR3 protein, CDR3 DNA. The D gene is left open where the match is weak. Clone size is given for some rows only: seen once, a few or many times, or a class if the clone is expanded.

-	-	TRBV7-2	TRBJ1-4	CASSLAQQEKLFF	TGTGCCAGCAGCTTAGCGCAGCAGGAAAAACTGTTTTTT
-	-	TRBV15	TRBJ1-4	CATSRGTLVNEKLFF	TGTGCCACCAGCAGGGGGACGTTAGTTAATGAAAAACTGTTTTTT
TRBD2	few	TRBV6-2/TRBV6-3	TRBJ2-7	CASSYQRGDSYEQYF	TGTGCCAGCAGTTACCAGCGGGGGGATTCCTACGAGCAGTACTTC
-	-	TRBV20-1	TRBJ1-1	CSASGHVNTEAFF	TGCAGTGCTAGTGGTCATGTGAACACTGAAGCTTTCTTT
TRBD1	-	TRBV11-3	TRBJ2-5	CASSQGTGLGETQYF	TGTGCCAGCAGCCAAGGGACAGGGCTCGGAGAGACCCAGTACTTC
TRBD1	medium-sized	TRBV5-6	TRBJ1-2	CASSPRTGANYGYTF	TGTGCCAGCAGCCCGCGGACAGGGGCTAACTATGGCTACACCTTC
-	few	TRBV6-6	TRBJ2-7	CASSAIGDEQYF	TGTGCCAGCAGCGCTATAGGAGACGAGCAGTACTTC
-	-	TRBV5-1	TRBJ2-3	CASSTRETDTQYF	TGCGCCAGCAGCACTCGGGAAACAGATACGCAGTATTTT
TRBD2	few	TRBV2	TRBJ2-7	CASRASSGGYEQYF	TGTGCCAGCAGGGCTTCTAGCGGGGGCTACGAGCAGTACTTC
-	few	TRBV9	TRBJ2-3	CASSVSRSYDTQYF	TGTGCCAGCAGCGTAAGTCGAAGCTACGATACGCAGTATTTT
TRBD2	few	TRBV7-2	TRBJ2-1	CASSLVSGGVYNEQFF	TGTGCCAGCAGCTTAGTTAGCGGGGGCGTCTACAATGAGCAGTTCTTC
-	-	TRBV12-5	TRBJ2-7	CASGPRDEQYF	TGTGCTAGTGGTCCCAGAGACGAGCAGTACTTC